These 6 T cell receptor beta chains were sequenced from one sample in a study of cytomegalovirus exposure and HLA in healthy donors. The PCR employed 60 Vbeta primers together with 13 Jbeta primers. The method was immunoSEQ multiplex PCR; TCRdb's version includes in-frame clones alone and lacks a portion of them. The table records 95,000 to 150,000 clones, approximately 80% of them present only once. Material for sequencing was PBMCs. The receptors originated from a young man in good health and CMV-seropositive.

A few counts support this clone. This sequence joins TRBV6-5 and TRBJ2-7; 7 nucleotides line up with TRBD1. CDR1 is MNHEY, CDR2 SVGAGI, per germline. The CDR3 has 13 residues. Trimming removed 4 bases from V and 2 bases from J; junction bases left unmatched: 2. CDR3: CASSFTGAYEQYF. CDR3 DNA: TGTGCCAGCAGTTTCACAGGGGCCTACGAGCAGTACTTC.

The chain combines TRBV21-1 with TRBJ2-7; the DNA was not used to check the table's D call, TRBD2. TRBV21-1 is reported as a pseudogene. The CDR3 has 15 residues. CDR3 residues: CASRKSAGGAYEQYF. In nucleotides, the CDR3 is TGTGCCAGCAGAAAATCAGCGGGGGGGGCCTACGAGCAGTACTTC.

V is TRBV7-9 and J is TRBJ2-1, with 8 bases identical to TRBD2. The J segment lost 6 bases and the V segment lost 1 base, leaving 5 bases of the junction unmatched. CDR1 is SEHNR and CDR2 is FQNEAQ in the germline V gene (reference sequence). The CDR3 is 15 residues long. The CDR3 protein is CASSLGSGAFNEQFF. In DNA, the CDR3 is TGTGCCAGCAGCTTAGGTAGCGGGGCCTTCAATGAGCAGTTCTTC.

The chain employs TRBV20-1 and TRBJ1-1; D perhaps matches TRBD1 (6 bases). CDR3 size: 11 residues. The germline V gene encodes CDR1 DFQATT and CDR2 SNEGSKA (reference sequence). The V end lost 6 bases, the J end lost 8 bases, and 13 bases lay between the germline ends. The CDR3 sequence is CSATTGEEAFF. The DNA for the CDR3 is TGCAGTGCAACGACAGGAGAGGAAGCTTTCTTT.

The genes are TRBV15 and TRBJ2-5; 9 bases agree with TRBD2. Germline CDR1 and CDR2: LNHNV and YYDKDF (reference sequence). The CDR3 is made up of 14 amino acids. Trimming at V came to 5 bases and at J to 5 bases, leaving 6 bases not matched to a gene. CDR3 loop: CATSGGGARETQYF. In DNA, the CDR3 is TGTGCCACCAGCGGCGGGGGGGCCCGCGAGACCCAGTACTTC.

V gene TRBV28 combines with J gene TRBJ1-4, with a weak D call TRBD1 (6 bases). The germline V and J ends were trimmed by 1 base and 4 bases, with 13 bases remaining between them. CDR1 is MDHEN and CDR2 is SYDVKM in the germline V gene. The CDR3 is 16 amino acids. CDR3 nucleotides: TGTGCCAGCAGTTTATTGGGGGGGCAGGTTAATGAAAAACTGTTTTTT. As protein: CASSLLGGQVNEKLFF.